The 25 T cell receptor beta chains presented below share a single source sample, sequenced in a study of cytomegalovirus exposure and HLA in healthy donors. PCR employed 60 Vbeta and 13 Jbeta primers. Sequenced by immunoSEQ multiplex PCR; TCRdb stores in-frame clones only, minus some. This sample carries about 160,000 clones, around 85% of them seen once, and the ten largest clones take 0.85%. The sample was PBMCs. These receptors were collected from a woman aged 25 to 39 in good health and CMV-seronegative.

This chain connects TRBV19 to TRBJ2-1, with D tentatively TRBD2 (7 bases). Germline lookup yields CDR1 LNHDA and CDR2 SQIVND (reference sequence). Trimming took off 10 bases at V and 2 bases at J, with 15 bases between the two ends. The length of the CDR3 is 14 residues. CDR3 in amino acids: CATRGGGAYNEQFF. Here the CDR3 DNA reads TGTGCCACCAGGGGCGGGGGCGCCTACAATGAGCAGTTCTTC.

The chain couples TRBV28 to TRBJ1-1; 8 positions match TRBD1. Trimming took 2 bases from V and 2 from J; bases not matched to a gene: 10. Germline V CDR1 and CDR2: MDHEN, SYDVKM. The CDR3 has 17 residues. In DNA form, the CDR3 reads TGTGCCAGCAGTTTAAACCAGGGGGCTCTGCTTAACACTGAAGCTTTCTTT. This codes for CASSLNQGALLNTEAFF.

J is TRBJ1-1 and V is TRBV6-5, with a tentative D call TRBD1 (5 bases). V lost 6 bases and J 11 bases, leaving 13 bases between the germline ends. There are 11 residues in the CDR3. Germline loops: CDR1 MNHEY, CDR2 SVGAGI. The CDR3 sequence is CASSSGMVAFF. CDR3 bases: TGTGCCAGCAGCTCAGGGATGGTGGCTTTCTTT.

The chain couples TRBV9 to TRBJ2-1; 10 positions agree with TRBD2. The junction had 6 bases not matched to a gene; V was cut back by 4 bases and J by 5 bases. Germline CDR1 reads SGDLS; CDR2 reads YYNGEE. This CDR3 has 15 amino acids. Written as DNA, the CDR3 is TGTGCCAGCAGCTACGGACTAGCGGTGAACAATGAGCAGTTCTTC. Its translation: CASSYGLAVNNEQFF.

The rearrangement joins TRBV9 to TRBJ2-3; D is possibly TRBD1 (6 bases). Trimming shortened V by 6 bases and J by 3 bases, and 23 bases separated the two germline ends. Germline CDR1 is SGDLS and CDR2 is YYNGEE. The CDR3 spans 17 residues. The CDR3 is CASTEGAGAFRTDTQYF. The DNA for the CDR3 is TGTGCCAGCACCGAGGGAGCAGGGGCATTTAGGACAGATACGCAGTATTTT.

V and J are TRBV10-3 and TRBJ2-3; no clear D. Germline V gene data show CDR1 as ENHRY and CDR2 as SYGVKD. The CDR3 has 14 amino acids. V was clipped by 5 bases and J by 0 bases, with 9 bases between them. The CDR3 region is CAISRGSSTDTQYF. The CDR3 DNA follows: TGTGCCATCAGTCGAGGCTCTAGCACAGATACGCAGTATTTT.

CDR3 DNA: TGTGCCAGCCAGGTTACTCCCTCCTACAATGAGCAGTTCTTC. Protein sequence: CASQVTPSYNEQFF. The chain has TRBV6-1 and TRBJ2-1; D gene ambiguous. The germline CDR1 and CDR2 sequences are MNHNS and SASEGT. The CDR3 runs to 14 residues. The V end lost 8 bases, the J end lost 0 bases, and 11 bases lay between the germline ends.

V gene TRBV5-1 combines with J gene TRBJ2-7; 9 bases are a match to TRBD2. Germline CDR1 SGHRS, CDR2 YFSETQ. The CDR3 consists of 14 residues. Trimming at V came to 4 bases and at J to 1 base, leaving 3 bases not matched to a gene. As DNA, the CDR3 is TGCGCCAGCAGCCCGGGACTAGCATCCTACGAGCAGTACTTC. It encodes CASSPGLASYEQYF. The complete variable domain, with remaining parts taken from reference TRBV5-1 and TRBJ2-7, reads KAGVTQTPRYLIKTRGQQVTLSCSPISGHRSVSWYQQTPGQGLQFLFEYFSETQRNKGNFPGRFSGRQFSNSRSEMNVSTLELGDSALYLCASSPGLASYEQYFGPGTRLTVT.

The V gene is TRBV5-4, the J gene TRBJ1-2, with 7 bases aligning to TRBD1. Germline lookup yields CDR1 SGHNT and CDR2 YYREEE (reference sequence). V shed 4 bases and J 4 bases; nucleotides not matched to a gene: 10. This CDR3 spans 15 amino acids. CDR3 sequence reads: CASSRAGDRVYGYTF. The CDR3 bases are TGTGCCAGCAGCCGGGCCGGAGACAGGGTCTATGGCTACACCTTC. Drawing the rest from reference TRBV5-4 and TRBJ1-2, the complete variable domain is ETGVTQSPTHLIKTRGQQVTLRCSSQSGHNTVSWYQQALGQGPQFIFQYYREEENGRGNFPPRFSGLQFPNYSSELNVNALELDDSALYLCASSRAGDRVYGYTFGSGTRLTVV.

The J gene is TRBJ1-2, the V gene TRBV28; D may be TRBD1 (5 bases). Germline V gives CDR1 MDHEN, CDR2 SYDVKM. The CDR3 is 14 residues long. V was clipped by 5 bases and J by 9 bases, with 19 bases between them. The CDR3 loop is CASSPHPQGTSYTF. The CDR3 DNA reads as TGTGCCAGCAGTCCCCACCCGCAGGGTACGAGCTACACCTTC.

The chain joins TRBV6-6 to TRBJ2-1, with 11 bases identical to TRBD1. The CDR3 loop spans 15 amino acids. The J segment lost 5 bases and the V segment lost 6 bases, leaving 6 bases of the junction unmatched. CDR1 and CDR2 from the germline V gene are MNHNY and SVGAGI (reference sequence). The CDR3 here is CASRLRDRGDNEQFF. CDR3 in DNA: TGTGCCAGCAGGCTCCGGGACAGGGGGGACAATGAGCAGTTCTTC.

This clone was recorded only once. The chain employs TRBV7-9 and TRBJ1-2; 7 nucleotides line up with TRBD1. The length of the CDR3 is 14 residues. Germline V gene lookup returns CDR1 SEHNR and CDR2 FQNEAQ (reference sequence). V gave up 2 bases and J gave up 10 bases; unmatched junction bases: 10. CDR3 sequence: CASSLYEGALDYTF. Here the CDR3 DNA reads TGTGCCAGCAGCTTATACGAGGGGGCATTAGACTACACCTTC.

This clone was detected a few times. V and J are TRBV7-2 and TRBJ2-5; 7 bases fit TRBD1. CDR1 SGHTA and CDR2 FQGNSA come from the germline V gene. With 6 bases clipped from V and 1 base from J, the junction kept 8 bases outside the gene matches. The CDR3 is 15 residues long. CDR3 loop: CASSPGQAPQETQYF. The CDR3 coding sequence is TGTGCCAGCAGTCCAGGACAGGCGCCCCAAGAGACCCAGTACTTC.

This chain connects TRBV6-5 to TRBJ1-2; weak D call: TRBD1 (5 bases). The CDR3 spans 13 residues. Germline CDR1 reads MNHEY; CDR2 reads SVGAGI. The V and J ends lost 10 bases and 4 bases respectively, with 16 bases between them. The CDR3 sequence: CATQPQGGYGYTF. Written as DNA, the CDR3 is TGTGCCACCCAGCCCCAGGGTGGCTATGGCTACACCTTC.

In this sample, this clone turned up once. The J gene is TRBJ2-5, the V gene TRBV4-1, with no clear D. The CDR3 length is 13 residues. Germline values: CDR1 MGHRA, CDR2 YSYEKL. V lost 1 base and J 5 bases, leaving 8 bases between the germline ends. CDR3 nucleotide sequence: TGCGCCAGCAGCCAAGCGAGGCCGGAGACCCAGTACTTC. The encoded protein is CASSQARPETQYF.

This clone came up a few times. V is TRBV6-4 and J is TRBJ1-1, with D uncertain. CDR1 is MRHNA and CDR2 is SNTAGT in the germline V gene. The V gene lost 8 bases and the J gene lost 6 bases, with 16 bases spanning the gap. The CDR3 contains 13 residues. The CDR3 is CASSRFSSSEAFF. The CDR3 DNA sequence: TGTGCCAGCTCCCGATTCAGTAGCTCTGAAGCTTTCTTT.

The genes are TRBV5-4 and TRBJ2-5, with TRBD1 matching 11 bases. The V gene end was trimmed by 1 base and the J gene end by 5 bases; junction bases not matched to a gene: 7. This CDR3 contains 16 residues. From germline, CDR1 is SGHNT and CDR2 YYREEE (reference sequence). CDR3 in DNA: TGTGCCAGCAGCTTGTGGGACAGGGGGGGCCTGGAGACCCAGTACTTC. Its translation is CASSLWDRGGLETQYF.

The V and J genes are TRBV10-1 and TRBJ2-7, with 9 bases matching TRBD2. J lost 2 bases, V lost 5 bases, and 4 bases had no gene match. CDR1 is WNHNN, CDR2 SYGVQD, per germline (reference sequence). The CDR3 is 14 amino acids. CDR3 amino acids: CASSIAGVPYEQYF. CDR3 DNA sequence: TGCGCCAGCAGTATAGCGGGGGTCCCCTACGAGCAGTACTTC.

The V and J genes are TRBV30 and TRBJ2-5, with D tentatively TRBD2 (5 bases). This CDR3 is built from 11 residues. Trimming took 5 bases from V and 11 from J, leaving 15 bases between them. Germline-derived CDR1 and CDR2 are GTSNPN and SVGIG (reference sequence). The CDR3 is CAWGGGPEQYF. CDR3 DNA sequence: TGTGCCTGGGGAGGTGGGCCTGAGCAGTACTTC.

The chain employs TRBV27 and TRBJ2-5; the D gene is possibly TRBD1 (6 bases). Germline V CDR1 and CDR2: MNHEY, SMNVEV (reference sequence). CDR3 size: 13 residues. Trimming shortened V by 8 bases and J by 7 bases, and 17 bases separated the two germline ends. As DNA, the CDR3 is TGTGCCAGCCAGTCTTCCAGGGGTATGACCCAGTACTTC. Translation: CASQSSRGMTQYF.

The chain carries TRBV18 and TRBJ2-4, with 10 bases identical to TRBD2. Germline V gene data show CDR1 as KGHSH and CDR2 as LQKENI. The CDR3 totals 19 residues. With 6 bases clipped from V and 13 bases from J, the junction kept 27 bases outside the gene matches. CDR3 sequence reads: CASSTSTRTSGLGFGMQYF. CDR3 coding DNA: TGTGCCAGCTCGACCAGCACCAGGACTAGCGGCCTTGGGTTTGGCATGCAGTACTTC.

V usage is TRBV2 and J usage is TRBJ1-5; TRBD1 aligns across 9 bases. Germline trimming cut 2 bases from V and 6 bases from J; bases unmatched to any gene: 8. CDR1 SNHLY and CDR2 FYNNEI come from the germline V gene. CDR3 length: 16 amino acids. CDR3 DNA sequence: TGTGCCAGCAGTGAAATGGGTACAGGGGGCGTTCAGCCCCAGCATTTT. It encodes CASSEMGTGGVQPQHF.

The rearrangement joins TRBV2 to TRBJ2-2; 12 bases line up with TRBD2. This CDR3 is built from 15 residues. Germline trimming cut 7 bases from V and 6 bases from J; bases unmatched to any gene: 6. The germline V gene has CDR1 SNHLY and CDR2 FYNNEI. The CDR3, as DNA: TGTGCCAGCAATCCACTAGCGGGAGGCTCCGGGGAGCTGTTTTTT. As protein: CASNPLAGGSGELFF.

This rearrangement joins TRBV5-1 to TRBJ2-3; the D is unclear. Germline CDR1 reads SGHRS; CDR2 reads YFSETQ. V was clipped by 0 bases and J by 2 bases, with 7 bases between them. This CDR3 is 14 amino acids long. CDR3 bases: TGCGCCAGCAGCTTGGGCCGGTTCACAGATACGCAGTATTTT. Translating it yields CASSLGRFTDTQYF. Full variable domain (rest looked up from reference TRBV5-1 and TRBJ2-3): KAGVTQTPRYLIKTRGQQVTLSCSPISGHRSVSWYQQTPGQGLQFLFEYFSETQRNKGNFPGRFSGRQFSNSRSEMNVSTLELGDSALYLCASSLGRFTDTQYFGPGTRLTVL.

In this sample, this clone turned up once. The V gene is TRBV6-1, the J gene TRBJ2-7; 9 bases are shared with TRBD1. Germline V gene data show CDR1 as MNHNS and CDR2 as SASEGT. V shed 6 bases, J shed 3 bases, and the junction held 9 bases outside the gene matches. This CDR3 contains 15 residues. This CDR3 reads CASRVTGGDFYEQYF. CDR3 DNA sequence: TGTGCCAGCAGGGTGACAGGGGGTGACTTCTACGAGCAGTACTTC.